This is a list of T cell receptor beta chains from one sample in a study of radiotherapy plus CTLA-4 blockade in lung cancer. Clones were read by immunoSEQ multiplex PCR, and TCRdb kept only the in-frame ones, dropping some. The repertoire holds about 120,000 clones, with 78% as singletons. The starting material was peripheral blood, obtained from a patient treated with radiotherapy plus ipilimumab. The receptors were sampled from a human donor with non-small cell lung cancer who had a partial response to radiotherapy plus ipilimumab. Both conserved end residues are part of each CDR3. Each record gives: J gene, clone size, D gene, V gene, CDR3 DNA, CDR3 protein. The D gene is left open where the match is weak. Some rows mark clone size as missing; the rest say once, few, many or name a class of expanded clone.

J gene: TRBJ1-2
clone size: -
D gene: -
V gene: TRBV6-1
CDR3 DNA: TGTGCCAGCAGTGAATTCGGCGGGGGCGACCCGTCAAGGGGCTACACCTTC
CDR3 protein: CASSEFGGGDPSRGYTF

J gene: TRBJ2-7
clone size: -
D gene: -
V gene: TRBV2
CDR3 DNA: TGTGCCAGCAGACCCAATAGGGGCAGGGGTGGCGAGCAGTACTTC
CDR3 protein: CASRPNRGRGGEQYF

J gene: TRBJ2-4
clone size: -
D gene: -
V gene: TRBV28
CDR3 DNA: TGTGCCAGCAGTGAGGCGGGACTAGCCAAAAACATTCAGTACTTC
CDR3 protein: CASSEAGLAKNIQYF

J gene: TRBJ1-2
clone size: -
D gene: -
V gene: TRBV6-1
CDR3 DNA: TGTGCCAGCAGCGAACAAGTGGGGAGTTTTGGCTACACCTTC
CDR3 protein: CASSEQVGSFGYTF

J gene: TRBJ1-2
clone size: -
D gene: -
V gene: TRBV28
CDR3 DNA: TGTGCCAGCACCCTACTTGGAGGCTATGGCTACACCTTC
CDR3 protein: CASTLLGGYGYTF

J gene: TRBJ2-3
clone size: -
D gene: -
V gene: TRBV13
CDR3 DNA: TGTGCCAGCAGCCGTACTAGCACAGATACGCAGTATTTT
CDR3 protein: CASSRTSTDTQYF

J gene: TRBJ1-4
clone size: -
D gene: TRBD1
V gene: TRBV7-9
CDR3 DNA: TGTGCCAGCAGCTTCCCCCCCGGGACAGCTAATGAAAAACTGTTTTTT
CDR3 protein: CASSFPPGTANEKLFF

J gene: TRBJ2-3
clone size: -
D gene: TRBD2
V gene: TRBV4-3
CDR3 DNA: TGCGCCAGCAGCCAAGCGACTAGCGGGAGGGGGACAGATACGCAGTATTTT
CDR3 protein: CASSQATSGRGTDTQYF

J gene: TRBJ2-1
clone size: -
D gene: -
V gene: TRBV30
CDR3 DNA: TGTGCCTGGAGTGTAAAGCGGAGCTCCTACAATGAGCAGTTCTTC
CDR3 protein: CAWSVKRSSYNEQFF

J gene: TRBJ1-1
clone size: -
D gene: -
V gene: TRBV18
CDR3 DNA: TGTGCCAGCTCACCACGGTCGGGGGGCGGCACTGAAGCTTTCTTT
CDR3 protein: CASSPRSGGGTEAFF

J gene: TRBJ1-1
clone size: -
D gene: -
V gene: TRBV6-6
CDR3 DNA: TGTGCCAGCAGTTACTCGCGGAACACTGAAGCTTTCTTT
CDR3 protein: CASSYSRNTEAFF

J gene: TRBJ2-1
clone size: -
D gene: TRBD2
V gene: TRBV11-2
CDR3 DNA: TGTGCCAGCAGCTTAGAGATTAGCGGGAGTGCCTACAATGAGCAGTTCTTC
CDR3 protein: CASSLEISGSAYNEQFF

J gene: TRBJ2-7
clone size: -
D gene: TRBD2
V gene: TRBV28
CDR3 DNA: TGTGCCAGCAGTTTCCCTGTGGGTGGGACTAGCGGGGAGTCCTACGAGCAGTACTTC
CDR3 protein: CASSFPVGGTSGESYEQYF

J gene: TRBJ2-7
clone size: -
D gene: TRBD1
V gene: TRBV5-1
CDR3 DNA: TGCGCCAGCAGCTTGGGGACCCTCAACAGGGGGCCGTCTGACGAGCAGTACTTC
CDR3 protein: CASSLGTLNRGPSDEQYF

J gene: TRBJ1-4
clone size: -
D gene: -
V gene: TRBV2
CDR3 DNA: TGTGCCAGCAGGGCCAGAACTAATGAAAAACTGTTTTTT
CDR3 protein: CASRARTNEKLFF

J gene: TRBJ1-2
clone size: few
D gene: -
V gene: TRBV7-3
CDR3 DNA: TGTGCCAGCAGCTTAGAGGGAGGTGGCTATGGCTACACCTTC
CDR3 protein: CASSLEGGGYGYTF

J gene: TRBJ1-2
clone size: -
D gene: TRBD1
V gene: TRBV6-5
CDR3 DNA: TGTGCCAGCAGTGTGGGACAGGGGTTCTATGGCTACACCTTC
CDR3 protein: CASSVGQGFYGYTF

J gene: TRBJ1-3
clone size: -
D gene: -
V gene: TRBV6-5
CDR3 DNA: TGTGCCAGCAGTCAGGGTGGGAACACCATATATTTT
CDR3 protein: CASSQGGNTIYF

J gene: TRBJ2-1
clone size: -
D gene: TRBD1
V gene: TRBV2
CDR3 DNA: TGTGCCATCCACAGGGGGCGAATTTACAATGAGCAGTTCTTC
CDR3 protein: CAIHRGRIYNEQFF

J gene: TRBJ1-1
clone size: -
D gene: -
V gene: TRBV9
CDR3 DNA: TGTGCCAGCAGCGCTAGGCCGGGACATCTAAACACTGAAGCTTTCTTT
CDR3 protein: CASSARPGHLNTEAFF

J gene: TRBJ2-2
clone size: -
D gene: TRBD2
V gene: TRBV18
CDR3 DNA: TGTGCCAGCTCACCGATCGGACTAGCGGTGAACACCGGGGAGCTGTTTTTT
CDR3 protein: CASSPIGLAVNTGELFF

J gene: TRBJ1-5
clone size: -
D gene: -
V gene: TRBV2
CDR3 DNA: TGTGCCAGCAGTGAGGCGGCGGTTAGCAATCAGCCCCAGCATTTT
CDR3 protein: CASSEAAVSNQPQHF

J gene: TRBJ2-2
clone size: once
D gene: -
V gene: TRBV4-1
CDR3 DNA: TGCGCCAGCAGCCACGAACCCGGACAGAACACCGGGGAGCTGTTTTTT
CDR3 protein: CASSHEPGQNTGELFF

J gene: TRBJ2-7
clone size: -
D gene: -
V gene: TRBV18
CDR3 DNA: TGTGCCAGCTCACCAATCGCGGGAAACTCGGACGAGCAGTACTTC
CDR3 protein: CASSPIAGNSDEQYF

J gene: TRBJ1-2
clone size: few
D gene: TRBD1
V gene: TRBV19
CDR3 DNA: TGTGCCAGTAGTATCTCGATAGGGGACAGGGGGAGCTACACCTTC
CDR3 protein: CASSISIGDRGSYTF

J gene: TRBJ1-1
clone size: -
D gene: -
V gene: TRBV11-2
CDR3 DNA: TGTGCCAGCAGCTTAGGCACGGGGGAGAGGGCTTTCTTT
CDR3 protein: CASSLGTGERAFF

J gene: TRBJ2-1
clone size: -
D gene: TRBD2
V gene: TRBV9
CDR3 DNA: TGTGCCAGCAGCGTAGCTCGGCTAGCGGGAGCGTTTGATGAGCAGTTCTTC
CDR3 protein: CASSVARLAGAFDEQFF

J gene: TRBJ2-6
clone size: -
D gene: -
V gene: TRBV9
CDR3 DNA: TGTGCCAGCAGCGGGGGATCCGGACTTATTGGCGTCCTGACTTTC
CDR3 protein: CASSGGSGLIGVLTF

J gene: TRBJ1-2
clone size: -
D gene: -
V gene: TRBV28
CDR3 DNA: TGTGCCAGCAGTCGTGGAGACGAGCTTAACTATGGCTACACCTTC
CDR3 protein: CASSRGDELNYGYTF